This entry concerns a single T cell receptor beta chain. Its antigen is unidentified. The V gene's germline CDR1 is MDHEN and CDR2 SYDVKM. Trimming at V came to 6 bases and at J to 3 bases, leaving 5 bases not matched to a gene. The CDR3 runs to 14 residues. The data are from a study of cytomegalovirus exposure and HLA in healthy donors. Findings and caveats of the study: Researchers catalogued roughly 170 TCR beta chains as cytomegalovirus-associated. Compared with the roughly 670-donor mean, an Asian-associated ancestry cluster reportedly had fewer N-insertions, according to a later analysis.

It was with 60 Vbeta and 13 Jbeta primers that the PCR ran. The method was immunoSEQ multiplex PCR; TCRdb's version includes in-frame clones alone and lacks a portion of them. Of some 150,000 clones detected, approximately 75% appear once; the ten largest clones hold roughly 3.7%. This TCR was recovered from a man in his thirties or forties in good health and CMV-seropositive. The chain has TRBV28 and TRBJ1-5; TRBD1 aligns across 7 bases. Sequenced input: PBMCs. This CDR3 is CASSPDRDNQPQHF. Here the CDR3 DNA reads TGTGCCAGCAGCCCCGACAGGGACAATCAGCCCCAGCATTTT.